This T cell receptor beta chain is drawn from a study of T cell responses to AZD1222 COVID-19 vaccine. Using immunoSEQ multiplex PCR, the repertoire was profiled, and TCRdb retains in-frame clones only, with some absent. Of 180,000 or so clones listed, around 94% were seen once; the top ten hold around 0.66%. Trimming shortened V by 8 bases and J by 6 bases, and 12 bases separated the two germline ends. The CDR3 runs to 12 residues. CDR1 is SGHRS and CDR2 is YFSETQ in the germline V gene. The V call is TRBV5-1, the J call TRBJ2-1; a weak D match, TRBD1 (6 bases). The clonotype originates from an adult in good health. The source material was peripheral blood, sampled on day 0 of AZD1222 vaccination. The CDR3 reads CASTGQINEQFF. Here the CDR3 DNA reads TGCGCCAGTACAGGACAGATCAATGAGCAGTTCTTC.